Below, 4 T cell receptor beta chains from the same sample are listed, as sequenced in a study of OX40 agonist ivuxolimab in advanced cancers. This table comes from immunoSEQ multiplex PCR, and its TCRdb copy is limited to in-frame clones, with some not included. The sample yields fewer than 70,000 clones, around 93% seen once. Sequences were derived from CD4+ or CD8+ T cells sorted from blood, sampled in a trial of the OX40 agonist ivuxolimab. These receptors all come from an adult with an advanced solid tumor such as melanoma, head and neck, liver or kidney cancer.

This rearrangement joins TRBV6-5 to TRBJ1-1, with 8 bases aligning to TRBD1. CDR3 length equals 15 residues. The germline V gene encodes CDR1 MNHEY and CDR2 SVGAGI. V trimming: 5 bases; J trimming: 6 bases; junction bases outside the gene matches: 11. CDR3 nucleotide sequence: TGTGCCAGCAGTCCCGGACAGGGATGGTCCGCTGAAGCTTTCTTT. It yields the protein CASSPGQGWSAEAFF.

The chain is built from TRBV4-1 and TRBJ2-1; 11 bases fit TRBD2. Unmatched junction bases numbered 5, after V lost 2 bases and J lost 2 bases. Germline-derived CDR1 and CDR2 are MGHRA and YSYEKL. CDR3 size: 17 residues. CDR3 amino acids: CASSQRLAGGPYNEQFF. The CDR3 nucleotides read TGCGCCAGCAGCCAAAGGTTAGCGGGAGGGCCCTACAATGAGCAGTTCTTC.

The genes are TRBV7-9 and TRBJ2-5, with D uncertain. The CDR3 loop spans 13 amino acids. The V and J ends lost 6 bases and 2 bases respectively, with 10 bases between them. Germline CDR1 SEHNR, CDR2 FQNEAQ (reference sequence). The DNA for the CDR3 is TGTGCCAGCAGTACCGAGCCTCAAGAGACCCAGTACTTC. The encoded protein is CASSTEPQETQYF. The whole variable domain, remainder taken from reference TRBV7-9 and TRBJ2-5, is DTGVSQNPRHKITKRGQNVTFRCDPISEHNRLYWYRQTLGQGPEFLTYFQNEAQLEKSRLLSDRFSAERPKGSFSTLEIQRTEQGDSAMYLCASSTEPQETQYFGPGTRLLVL.

The chain employs TRBV19 and TRBJ1-2, with a tentative D call TRBD1 (6 bases). The CDR3 is 13 residues long. Germline V gene data show CDR1 as LNHDA and CDR2 as SQIVND (reference sequence). Between the trimmed V and J ends, which lost 0 bases and 8 bases, there was a span of 10 bases. CDR3 protein: CASSIDRGVGYTF. As DNA, the CDR3 is TGTGCCAGTAGTATAGACAGGGGTGTGGGCTACACCTTC.